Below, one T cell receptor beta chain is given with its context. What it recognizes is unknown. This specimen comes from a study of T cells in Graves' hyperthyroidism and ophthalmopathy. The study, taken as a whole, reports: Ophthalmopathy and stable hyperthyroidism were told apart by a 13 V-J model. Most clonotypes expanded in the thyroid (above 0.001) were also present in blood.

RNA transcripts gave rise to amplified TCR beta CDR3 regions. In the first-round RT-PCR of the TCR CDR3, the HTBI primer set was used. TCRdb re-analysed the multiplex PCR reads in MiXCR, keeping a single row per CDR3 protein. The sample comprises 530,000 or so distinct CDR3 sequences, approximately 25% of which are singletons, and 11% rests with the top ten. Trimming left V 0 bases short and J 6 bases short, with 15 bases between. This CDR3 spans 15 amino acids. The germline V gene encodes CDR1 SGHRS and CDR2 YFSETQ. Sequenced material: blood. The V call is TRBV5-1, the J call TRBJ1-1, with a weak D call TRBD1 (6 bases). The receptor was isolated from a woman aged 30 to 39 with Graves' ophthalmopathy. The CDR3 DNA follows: TGCGCCAGCAGCTTGGATCACAGGGTAGGCGCTGAAGCTTTCTTT. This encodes CASSLDHRVGAEAFF. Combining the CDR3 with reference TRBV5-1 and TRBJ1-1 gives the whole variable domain KAGVTQTPRYLIKTRGQQVTLSCSPISGHRSVSWYQQTPGQGLQFLFEYFSETQRNKGNFPGRFSGRQFSNSRSEMNVSTLELGDSALYLCASSLDHRVGAEAFFGQGTRLTVV.